The 16 T cell receptor beta chains given below trace back to one sample, sequenced in a study of molecular identifiers for immune sequencing clone quantification. TCRdb reanalysed the PCR reads using MiXCR and keeps one entry per CDR3 protein. The top ten hold approximately 0.76% of the sample, which has about 510,000 distinct CDR3 sequences, around 23% seen once. Sequencing was carried out using naive CD8+ T cells from blood, with Jurkat cell RNA spiked in. Documented subset: FACS-sorted CD8+CD4-CCR7+CD45RA+ naive T cells. The receptor source for this set is a human donor in good health. Some libraries in this study had Jurkat cell RNA spiked in.

This clonotype appeared many times. This chain joins TRBV19 and TRBJ2-7; no clear D. Trimming cost V 5 bases and J 5 bases, with 13 bases left between them. Germline V gives CDR1 LNHDA, CDR2 SQIVND (reference sequence). The CDR3 consists of 13 residues. In nucleotides, the CDR3 is TGTGCCAGTAGTTCCGGGTTCGTCAACGAGCAGTACTTC. It yields the protein CASSSGFVNEQYF.

This clonotype appeared a few times. The genes are TRBV15 and TRBJ1-3; tentative D call: TRBD1 (6 bases). There are 11 residues in the CDR3. Trimming took 7 bases from V and 8 from J, leaving 9 bases between them. CDR1 is LNHNV, CDR2 YYDKDF, per germline (reference sequence). Here the CDR3 reads CATMEGDTIYF. The CDR3 DNA reads as TGTGCCACCATGGAGGGGGACACCATATATTTT.

This clonotype was counted at least ten times. This chain uses TRBV6-1 with TRBJ2-7, with D uncertain. Germline V gene lookup returns CDR1 MNHNS and CDR2 SASEGT. This CDR3 is built from 13 residues. The germline V and J ends were trimmed by 2 bases and 2 bases, with 7 bases remaining between them. CDR3 region: CASSETVTYEQYF. The CDR3, as DNA: TGTGCCAGCAGTGAAACAGTAACCTACGAGCAGTACTTC.

A few counts support this clonotype. The chain carries TRBV19 and TRBJ1-5; D is possibly TRBD1 (6 bases). This CDR3 has 14 amino acids. Trimming left V 9 bases short and J 4 bases short, with 16 bases between. Germline CDR1 LNHDA, CDR2 SQIVND (reference sequence). The CDR3 region has the DNA TGTGCCAGCAGAGATGGACAGAGGAATCAGCCCCAGCATTTT. This codes for CASRDGQRNQPQHF. The entire variable domain, with the rest obtained from reference TRBV19 and TRBJ1-5, is as follows: DGGITQSPKYLFRKEGQNVTLSCEQNLNHDAMYWYRQDPGQGLRLIYYSQIVNDFQKGDIAEGYSVSREKKESFPLTVTSAQKNPTAFYLCASRDGQRNQPQHFGDGTRLSIL.

This clonotype was found a few times. Here the CDR3 reads CASSLDKDRPLGANVLTF. The CDR3 region has the DNA TGTGCCAGCAGCTTGGATAAGGACAGACCTCTGGGGGCCAACGTCCTGACTTTC. The V call is TRBV13, the J call TRBJ2-6, with D perhaps matching TRBD1 (6 bases). The length of the CDR3 is 18 residues. The V gene's germline CDR1 is PRHDT and CDR2 FYEKMQ (reference sequence). V was cut by 3 bases and J by 4 bases, with 19 bases left in between. Supplemented by reference TRBV13 and TRBJ2-6, the full variable domain reads AAGVIQSPRHLIKEKRETATLKCYPIPRHDTVYWYQQGPGQDPQFLISFYEKMQSDKGSIPDRFSAQQFSDYHSELNMSSLELGDSALYFCASSLDKDRPLGANVLTFGAGSRLTVL.

The chain uses TRBV18 and TRBJ1-3; tentatively, D is TRBD1 (6 bases). This CDR3 contains 16 residues. With 3 bases removed from V and 2 bases from J, the gap between germline ends came to 14 bases. Germline V gives CDR1 KGHSH, CDR2 LQKENI. Here the CDR3 DNA reads TGTGCCAGCTCACCTGAGGACAGTGGACCTGGAAACACCATATATTTT. Translating it yields CASSPEDSGPGNTIYF.

This chain joins TRBV12-3 or TRBV12-4 and TRBJ2-7, with TRBD2 matching 7 bases. The J segment lost 1 base and the V segment lost 5 bases, leaving 5 bases of the junction unmatched. The CDR3 totals 14 residues. The CDR3 region is CASSGEGRSYEQYF. The CDR3 nucleotides are TGTGCCAGCAGTGGGGAGGGGCGTTCCTACGAGCAGTACTTC.

This clonotype was recorded at least ten times. The rearrangement joins TRBV5-1 to TRBJ2-5; the D call may be TRBD1 or TRBD2 (5 bases each). Germline assignment: CDR1 SGHRS and CDR2 YFSETQ. V was trimmed by 1 base and J by 5 bases, leaving 24 bases between them. The CDR3 runs to 18 residues. The CDR3 protein is CASSLILVQGGPGETQYF. The DNA for the CDR3 is TGCGCCAGCAGCTTGATTCTGGTGCAGGGTGGACCGGGGGAGACCCAGTACTTC.

The sample holds many counts of this clonotype. The chain uses TRBV13 and TRBJ2-5; 11 bases are shared with TRBD2. V lost 5 bases and J lost 3; bases outside the gene matches: 5. The CDR3 contains 15 residues. Per the germline V gene, CDR1 is PRHDT and CDR2 is FYEKMQ (reference sequence). In DNA form, the CDR3 reads TGTGCCAGCAGCGCACCGGGACTAGCGGAAGAGACCCAGTACTTC. Protein product: CASSAPGLAEETQYF.

The table lists this clonotype with many counts. The genes are TRBV11-2 and TRBJ2-7; weak D call: TRBD2 (6 bases). The ends were cut back, 5 bases at V and 3 bases at J, with 17 bases in the middle. Per germline, CDR1 SGHAT and CDR2 FQNNGV. The CDR3 has 15 residues. In nucleotides, the CDR3 is TGTGCCAGCAGCGGGGCAGGCCTGGACTACTACGAGCAGTACTTC. It is translated as CASSGAGLDYYEQYF. Full variable domain (outside the CDR3, taken from reference TRBV11-2 and TRBJ2-7): EAGVAQSPRYKIIEKRQSVAFWCNPISGHATLYWYQQILGQGPKLLIQFQNNGVVDDSQLPKDRFSAERLKGVDSTLKIQPAKLEDSAVYLCASSGAGLDYYEQYFGPGTRLTVT.

Concerning this clonotype itself: Lacking the conserved final phenylalanine or tryptophan, this CDR3 likely reflects a read error. The chain joins TRBV7-9 to TRBJ2-7; D gene ambiguous. Looked up from germline, CDR1 is SEHNR and CDR2 is FQNEAQ (reference sequence). The V gene lost 5 bases and the J gene lost 1 base, with 9 bases spanning the gap. This CDR3 contains 13 residues. As DNA, the CDR3 is TGTGCCAGCAGCCCTGGTCCTTCCTACGAGCAGTACTCC. Amino acids: CASSPGPSYEQYS.

This clonotype was found many times. The CDR3 DNA reads TGCAGCGTTGTCTCGGGGAGCACTGAAGCTTTCTTT. Its translation: CSVVSGSTEAFF. The rearrangement uses TRBV29-1 and TRBJ1-1; D call uncertain. Trimming removed 4 bases at V and 4 bases at J, with 10 bases between. The CDR3 spans 12 residues. The germline gives CDR1 SQVTM, CDR2 ANQGSEA.

With respect to this clonotype: This sequence may be a read error, since a much larger clone differs from it by one base. This rearrangement joins TRBV20-1 to TRBJ2-5; 7 bases match TRBD1. Per the germline V gene, CDR1 is DFQATT and CDR2 is SNEGSKA (reference sequence). Trimming cost V 6 bases and J 4 bases; bases outside gene matches: 14. The CDR3 spans 15 residues. The CDR3 sequence: CSATILQGYRETQYF. In DNA, the CDR3 is TGCAGTGCCACCATCCTACAGGGGTACCGAGAGACCCAGTACTTC.

Note on this clonotype: Without the conserved terminal phenylalanine or tryptophan, this CDR3 likely stems from a read error. Because the CDR3's place on the DNA is in doubt, the DNA is left out and the CDR3 is given as listed by TCRdb. The gene calls are TRBV6-5 and TRBJ1-1; the D call in the table, TRBD1, was not verified against the DNA. The V gene's germline CDR1 is MNHEY and CDR2 SVGAGI. Both ends counted, the CDR3 spans 13 residues. CDR3 amino acids: CASRRDRAAGAFV.

Many counts were recorded for this clonotype. This rearrangement joins TRBV28 to TRBJ2-3, with D possibly called TRBD1 or TRBD2 (5 bases each). Between the trimmed V and J ends, which lost 5 bases and 0 bases, there was a span of 21 bases. CDR3 length: 18 amino acids. CDR1 is MDHEN and CDR2 is SYDVKM in the germline V gene. The DNA of the CDR3 is TGTGCCAGCAGTCCCCCGGGACCCCATTTAGCTAGCACAGATACGCAGTATTTT. It encodes CASSPPGPHLASTDTQYF.

This clonotype was counted between two and nine times. The junction departs from germline at one end; a sequencing error may be responsible. The chain uses TRBV9 and TRBJ2-3; 7 bases fit TRBD1. The germline CDR1 and CDR2 sequences are SGDLS and YYNGEE. The CDR3 sequence is 16 residues long. CDR3 nucleotides: TGTGCCAGCAGCGTAGAGGGACAGTCTCCCACAGATACGCAGAATTTT. This sequence encodes CASSVEGQSPTDTQNF.